The rows below give T cell receptor beta chains drawn from one sample of a study of T cell repertoires in cytomegalovirus infection. MiXCR was run by TCRdb on the reads, yielding one entry per CDR3 protein. The sample shows under 150,000 distinct CDR3 sequences, approximately 9.2% of them seen only once. Sequenced sample: PBMCs. Receptors originate from a human donor in good health (CMV status not recorded). Some clones in this sample may be carry-over from other donors' samples. CDR3s include the opening cysteine and the closing phenylalanine or tryptophan. D genes are given only for firm matches. Part of the rows lack a size; the others show once, few, many or a class for expanded clones.

DNA | CDR3 | V | D | J | size
TGCAGTGCTAGAGATCCCCGAAGCGGGGGGGCAGACGAGCAGTACTTC | CSARDPRSGGADEQYF | TRBV20-1 | TRBD2 | TRBJ2-7 | many
TGCAGCGTACCACTAGCGGGGACCAATGAGCAGTTCTTC | CSVPLAGTNEQFF | TRBV29-1 | TRBD2 | TRBJ2-1 | NA
TGTGCCTGGAGTAGGCGCAGGGGCTACAATGAGCAGTTCTTC | CAWSRRRGYNEQFF | TRBV30 | NA | TRBJ2-1 | many
TGTGCCAGCAGCCTGCGAGACCAGCAGGACTTC | CASSLRDQQDF | TRBV7-2 | NA | TRBJ2-1 | many
TGTGCCAGTAGTACGACCGACAGGGACTATGGCTACACCTTC | CASSTTDRDYGYTF | TRBV19 | TRBD1 | TRBJ1-2 | NA
TGCGCCAGCAGCGTGGCCGGGACAGGGGCGACTGAAGCTTTCTTT | CASSVAGTGATEAFF | TRBV5-1 | TRBD1 | TRBJ1-1 | many
TGTGCCAGCAGCTTAGCGGCTACAGTGGATGAAAAACTGTTTTTT | CASSLAATVDEKLFF | TRBV7-9 | NA | TRBJ1-4 | many
TGTGCCAGCAGGGGGAGCGGGGGGGCCCAAGAGACCCAGTACTTC | CASRGSGGAQETQYF | TRBV2 | TRBD2 | TRBJ2-5 | NA
TGCAGTGCTACCCCGGGGACCACCTCTGGGGCCAACGTCCTGACTTTC | CSATPGTTSGANVLTF | TRBV20-1 | NA | TRBJ2-6 | NA
TGTGCCAGCAGTCCTCTGGTTGGTCGGGGGGCTGGTGGCTACACCTTC | CASSPLVGRGAGGYTF | TRBV7-9 | NA | TRBJ1-2 | many
TGCAGCGTTGGAAAGTGGGAAAAACTGTTTTTT | CSVGKWEKLFF | TRBV29-1 | NA | TRBJ1-4 | many
TGTGCCAGCACCAGGACAGGGAATTCACCCCTCCACTTT | CASTRTGNSPLHF | TRBV12-3/TRBV12-4 | TRBD1 | TRBJ1-6 | many
TGTGCCAGCAGCACCCCCCTTGACCCTGTCTATAGCAATCAGCCCCAGCATTTT | CASSTPLDPVYSNQPQHF | TRBV28 | NA | TRBJ1-5 | many
TGTGCCAGTGGGCGGGGTCCAACGAACACCGGGGAGCTGTTTTTT | CASGRGPTNTGELFF | TRBV19 | NA | TRBJ2-2 | many
TGCAGTGCTAATCAAGGATCCACCGGGGAGCTGTTTTTT | CSANQGSTGELFF | TRBV20-1 | NA | TRBJ2-2 | many
TGCAGCGTCGGAGGACTGGCTGGGGGAAACACCATATATTTT | CSVGGLAGGNTIYF | TRBV29-1 | NA | TRBJ1-3 | NA
TGTGCCAGCAGTCCCCGCACAGGGAGCGAGCAGTACTTC | CASSPRTGSEQYF | TRBV28 | NA | TRBJ2-7 | many
TGTGCCAGCAGCTCCCGATGGGAGGGGGCGGTGGGCAATCAGCCCCAGCATTTT | CASSSRWEGAVGNQPQHF | TRBV7-2 | TRBD1 | TRBJ1-5 | many
TGTGCCAGCACCCAGTGGGGGAATGAGCAGTTCTTC | CASTQWGNEQFF | TRBV6-2/TRBV6-3 | NA | TRBJ2-1 | many
TGCAGTGCTAGGGTGGCGAACGGAAACACCATATATTTT | CSARVANGNTIYF | TRBV20-1 | NA | TRBJ1-3 | NA
TGTGCCATCAGTGAGCCCGGGACTAGCGGGGGCAACGATGAGCAGTTCTTC | CAISEPGTSGGNDEQFF | TRBV10-3 | TRBD2 | TRBJ2-1 | many
TGTGCCAGCAGTGAACGATCGGCGGGGGGCCAAGAGACCCAGTACTTC | CASSERSAGGQETQYF | TRBV2 | TRBD2 | TRBJ2-5 | many
TGTGCCAGCAGCTTGACGGGGGCTTACAATGAGCAGTTCTTC | CASSLTGAYNEQFF | TRBV5-4 | NA | TRBJ2-1 | many